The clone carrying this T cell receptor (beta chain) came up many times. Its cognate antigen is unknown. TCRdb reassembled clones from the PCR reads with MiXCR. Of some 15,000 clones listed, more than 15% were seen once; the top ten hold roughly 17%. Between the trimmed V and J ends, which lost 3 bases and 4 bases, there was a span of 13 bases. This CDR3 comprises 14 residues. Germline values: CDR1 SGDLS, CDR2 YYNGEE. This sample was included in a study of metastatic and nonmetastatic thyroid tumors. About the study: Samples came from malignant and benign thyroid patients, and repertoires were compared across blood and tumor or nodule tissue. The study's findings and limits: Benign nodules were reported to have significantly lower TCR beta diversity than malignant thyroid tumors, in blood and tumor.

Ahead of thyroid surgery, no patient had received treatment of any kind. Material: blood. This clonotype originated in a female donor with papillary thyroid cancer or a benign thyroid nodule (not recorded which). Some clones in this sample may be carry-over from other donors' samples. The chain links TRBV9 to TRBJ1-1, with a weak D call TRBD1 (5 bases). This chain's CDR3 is CASSATRVGTEAFF. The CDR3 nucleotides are TGTGCCAGCAGCGCGACCAGGGTGGGCACTGAAGCTTTCTTT. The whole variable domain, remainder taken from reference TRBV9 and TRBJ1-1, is DSGVTQTPKHLITATGQRVTLRCSPRSGDLSVYWYQQSLDQGLQFLIQYYNGEERAKGNILERFSAQQFPDLHSELNLSSLELGDSALYFCASSATRVGTEAFFGQGTRLTVV.